A selection of T cell receptor beta chains follows, all from one sample in a study of T cell responses to AZD1222 COVID-19 vaccine. Generated by immunoSEQ multiplex PCR, the TCRdb table keeps only in-frame clones and is missing some. Seen here are 120,000 or so clones, roughly 88% observed once, and the top ten hold less than 8%. Sample: peripheral blood, taken on day 0 of AZD1222 vaccination. All receptors come from an adult in good health. Both conserved end residues are part of each CDR3. D genes are given only for firm matches. Where a row states a size, it is once, few, many or the class of an expanded clone; other rows omit it.

V gene	D gene	clone size	J gene	CDR3 DNA	CDR3 protein
TRBV18	.	.	TRBJ2-3	TGTGCCAGCTCACCGACGGGACTTAATACGCAGTATTTT	CASSPTGLNTQYF
TRBV9	.	.	TRBJ1-6	TGTGCCAGCAGCAAAGCAGGCATTCCCGGGGATTCACCCCTCCACTTT	CASSKAGIPGDSPLHF
TRBV5-1	TRBD1	once	TRBJ2-2	TGCGCCAGCAGCTCACAGACAGGGTACACCGGGGAGCTGTTTTTT	CASSSQTGYTGELFF
TRBV4-2	TRBD1	once	TRBJ1-2	TGTGCCAGCAGACAACCTCCAACGGGGGACAGGGATAGGGGAAACTATGGCTACACCTTC	CASRQPPTGDRDRGNYGYTF
TRBV18	.	.	TRBJ2-7	TGTGCCAGCTCACCTGGGGGTAGTAACCACGAGCAGTACTTC	CASSPGGSNHEQYF
TRBV4-1	.	.	TRBJ1-1	TGCGCCAGCAGCCAAGACGGTCTGGGAGGCCGTGAAGCTTTCTTT	CASSQDGLGGREAFF
TRBV11-1	.	.	TRBJ1-2	TGTGCCAGCAGCCAACTGGACTTGGACTATGGCTACACCTTC	CASSQLDLDYGYTF
TRBV12-3/TRBV12-4	TRBD1	.	TRBJ1-1	TGTGCCGGAAGACAGGGTGGATCGGCTGAAGCTTTCTTT	CAGRQGGSAEAFF
TRBV7-3	.	.	TRBJ1-1	TGTGCCAGCAGCCCTAAGGGCACTGACACTGAAGCTTTCTTT	CASSPKGTDTEAFF
TRBV24-1	.	once	TRBJ1-5	TGTGCCACCAGTGATCCGGGCTTGGATCAGCCCCAGCATTTT	CATSDPGLDQPQHF
TRBV4-1	TRBD2	few	TRBJ2-7	TGCGCCAGCAGCCAAGATTATAGCGGGGGGGCAGAGCAGTACTTC	CASSQDYSGGAEQYF
TRBV18	.	.	TRBJ2-6	TGTGCCAGCTCACCATCCACCCACCCCTCTGGGGCCAACGTCCTGACTTTC	CASSPSTHPSGANVLTF
TRBV30	.	few	TRBJ1-4	TGTGCCTGGAGTGTACAGGGCGAAAAACTGTTTTTT	CAWSVQGEKLFF
TRBV5-4	.	.	TRBJ2-1	TGTGCCAGCAGCTTGGATTCCAGCCCCAACAATGAGCAGTTCTTC	CASSLDSSPNNEQFF
TRBV7-2	.	.	TRBJ1-2	TGTGCCAGCAGCTTAGATCGGGGAAGCTATGGCTACACCTTC	CASSLDRGSYGYTF
TRBV5-1	.	.	TRBJ1-3	TGCGCCAGCAGCTCCACAGGGTTCGGAAACACCATATATTTT	CASSSTGFGNTIYF
TRBV19	.	.	TRBJ2-1	TGTGCCAGTAGTATTTTACCGGGGCGCCATGAGCAGTTCTTC	CASSILPGRHEQFF
TRBV6-4	TRBD1	.	TRBJ2-3	TGTGCCAGCAGCGGGACAGGGACGCCAACAGATACGCAGTATTTT	CASSGTGTPTDTQYF
TRBV6-4	TRBD1	few	TRBJ2-5	TGTGCCAGCAGTGACTCGGCGGGACAGGGATCAGAGACCCAGTACTTC	CASSDSAGQGSETQYF
TRBV28	.	.	TRBJ1-4	TGTGCCAGCAGTTTTAGGACCGTGGAAAAACTGTTTTTT	CASSFRTVEKLFF
TRBV5-1	.	once	TRBJ2-7	TGCGCCAGCAGCCCGGGTGAGGCAGCCTACGAGCAGTACTTC	CASSPGEAAYEQYF
TRBV5-1	.	.	TRBJ1-4	TGCGCCAGCAGCTCTACCGGGGAGTCTGAAAAACTGTTTTTT	CASSSTGESEKLFF
TRBV28	TRBD1	many	TRBJ2-2	TGTGCCAGCAGTTTAGCCGACAGGGTCACCGGGGAGCTGTTTTTT	CASSLADRVTGELFF
TRBV19	.	.	TRBJ1-4	TGTGCCAGTAGTATGTGGGTGATCAATGAAAAACTGTTTTTT	CASSMWVINEKLFF
TRBV28	TRBD1	.	TRBJ2-7	TGTGCCAGCAAGGAGACAGGGGGCGCCGGGCAGTACTTC	CASKETGGAGQYF
TRBV18	.	few	TRBJ1-4	TGTGCCAGCTCACCGACAGACCGGGGTGAAAAACTGTTTTTT	CASSPTDRGEKLFF
TRBV5-6	.	.	TRBJ1-5	TGTGCCAGCAGCTTGATGAGGGTTGACAGCAATCAGCCCCAGCATTTT	CASSLMRVDSNQPQHF
TRBV27	.	.	TRBJ2-3	TGTGCCAGCAGTCCGAATCGAGATACGCAGTATTTT	CASSPNRDTQYF
TRBV18	TRBD1	once	TRBJ2-7	TGTGCCAGCTCACCGCGGGACAGGGCCTCCGTCTACGAGCAGTACTTC	CASSPRDRASVYEQYF
TRBV12-5	.	.	TRBJ2-7	TGTGCTAGTGGTTTGGGTTTTGGGTACGAGCAGTACTTC	CASGLGFGYEQYF
TRBV2	.	medium-sized	TRBJ1-5	TGTGCCAGCAGTGATCAGGGTAGGAGCAATCAGCCCCAGCATTTT	CASSDQGRSNQPQHF
TRBV19	.	.	TRBJ1-1	TGTGCCAGTAGTATAGATCGGAGCTATAACACTGAAGCTTTCTTT	CASSIDRSYNTEAFF
TRBV11-2	.	.	TRBJ2-6	TGTGCCAGCAGGTCCCTCGGGGGCACCGGGGCCAACGTCCTGACTTTC	CASRSLGGTGANVLTF
TRBV7-2	.	.	TRBJ1-4	TGTGCCAGCAGCCAGTGGGGTGCAGGGAATAATGAAAAACTGTTTTTT	CASSQWGAGNNEKLFF
TRBV12-3/TRBV12-4	.	few	TRBJ1-1	TGTGCCAGCAGTTCCAGTGGGCCTGAAGCTTTCTTT	CASSSSGPEAFF
TRBV5-8	.	.	TRBJ2-7	TGTGCCAGCAGCCTGACTGGGCCCTACGAGCAGTACTTC	CASSLTGPYEQYF
TRBV2	TRBD1	.	TRBJ1-6	TGTGCCAGCCCCCTTCCAGGGACAGGGGGATCACCCCTCCACTTT	CASPLPGTGGSPLHF
TRBV28	TRBD2	.	TRBJ2-2	TGTGCCAGCACCATGGGGGGGATTGGCACCGGGGAGCTGTTTTTT	CASTMGGIGTGELFF
TRBV19	TRBD1	.	TRBJ1-2	TGTGCCAGTAGTAGTCCGACAGGGGGCTACACCTTC	CASSSPTGGYTF
TRBV7-2	.	.	TRBJ2-4	TGTGCCAGCAGCAATCCAAACGAGAACATTCAGTACTTC	CASSNPNENIQYF
TRBV5-6	.	.	TRBJ2-1	TGTGCCAGCAGCTTGGGGTTGGGGGCTGGGAATGAGCAGTTCTTC	CASSLGLGAGNEQFF
TRBV13	.	.	TRBJ1-2	TGTGCCAGCAGCTTAGGCAGGGGTAGAGATGGCTACACCTTC	CASSLGRGRDGYTF
TRBV4-1	.	.	TRBJ1-3	TGCGCCAGCAGCCAAGACTGGCTAGGGGGAAACACCATATATTTT	CASSQDWLGGNTIYF
TRBV24-1	TRBD2	once	TRBJ2-5	TGTGCCACCAGTGGATCCTCTGGCGGGGGAGCACAAGAGACCCAGTACTTC	CATSGSSGGGAQETQYF
TRBV28	TRBD1	once	TRBJ2-7	TGTGCCAGCAGACGGGACAGGCTGGGCGAGCAGTACTTC	CASRRDRLGEQYF
TRBV9	.	.	TRBJ2-1	TGTGCCAGCAGCGTAGCGGGGACCTCCTACAATGAGCAGTTCTTC	CASSVAGTSYNEQFF
TRBV6-5	TRBD2	few	TRBJ2-7	TGTGCCAGCAGTTACGGGTGGGGGGGCTACGAGCAGTACTTC	CASSYGWGGYEQYF
TRBV27	.	few	TRBJ1-1	TGTGCCAGCTGGGGGGGACGCAGTGAAGCTTTCTTT	CASWGGRSEAFF
TRBV28	.	.	TRBJ1-2	TGTGCCAGCAGCCCCAGAACTAACTATGGCTACACCTTC	CASSPRTNYGYTF
TRBV2	TRBD1	.	TRBJ1-5	TGTGCCAGCAGGGGTGGGGCAGGGGGTCAGCCCCAGCATTTT	CASRGGAGGQPQHF
TRBV4-1	TRBD1	.	TRBJ2-3	TGCGCCAGCAGCCAAGATGGCACAGGGGCCAGAGATACGCAGTATTTT	CASSQDGTGARDTQYF